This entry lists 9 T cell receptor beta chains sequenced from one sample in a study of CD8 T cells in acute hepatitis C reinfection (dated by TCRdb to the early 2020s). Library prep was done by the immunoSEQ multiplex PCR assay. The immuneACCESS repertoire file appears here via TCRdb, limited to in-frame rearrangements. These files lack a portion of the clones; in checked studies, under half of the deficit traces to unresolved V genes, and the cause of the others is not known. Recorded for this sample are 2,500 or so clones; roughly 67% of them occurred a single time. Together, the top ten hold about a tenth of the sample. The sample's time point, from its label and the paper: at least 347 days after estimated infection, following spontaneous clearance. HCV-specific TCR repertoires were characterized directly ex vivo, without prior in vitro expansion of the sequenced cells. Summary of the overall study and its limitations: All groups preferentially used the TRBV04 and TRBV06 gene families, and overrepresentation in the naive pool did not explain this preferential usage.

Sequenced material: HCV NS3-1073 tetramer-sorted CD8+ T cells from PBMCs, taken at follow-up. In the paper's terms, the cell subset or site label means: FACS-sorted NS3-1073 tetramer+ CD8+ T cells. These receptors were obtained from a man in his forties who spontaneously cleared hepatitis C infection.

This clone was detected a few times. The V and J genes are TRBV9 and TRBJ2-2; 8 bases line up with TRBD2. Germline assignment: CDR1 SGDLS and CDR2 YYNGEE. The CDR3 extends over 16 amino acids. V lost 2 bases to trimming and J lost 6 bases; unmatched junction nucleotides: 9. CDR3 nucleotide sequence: TGTGCCAGCAGCGTCGGGACGAGCGGGAGTGCCGGGGAGCTGTTTTTT. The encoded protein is CASSVGTSGSAGELFF.

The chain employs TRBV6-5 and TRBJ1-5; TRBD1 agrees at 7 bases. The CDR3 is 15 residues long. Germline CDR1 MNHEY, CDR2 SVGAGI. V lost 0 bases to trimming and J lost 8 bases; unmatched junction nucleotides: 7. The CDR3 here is CASSYSSTGEEPQHF. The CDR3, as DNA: TGTGCCAGCAGTTACTCGAGCACAGGGGAAGAGCCCCAGCATTTT.

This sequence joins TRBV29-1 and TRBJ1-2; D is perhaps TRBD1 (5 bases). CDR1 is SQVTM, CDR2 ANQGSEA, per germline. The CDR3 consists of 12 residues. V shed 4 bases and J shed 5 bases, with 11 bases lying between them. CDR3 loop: CSVGGVSYGYTF. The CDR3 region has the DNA TGCAGCGTTGGAGGGGTGTCATATGGCTACACCTTC.

CDR3 nucleotide sequence: TGTGCCAGCAGTCCATCGGGCGGGACCCAGGGCACTGAAGCTTTCTTT. Protein product: CASSPSGGTQGTEAFF. This chain links TRBV6-6 with TRBJ1-1, with D possibly matching TRBD1 (5 bases). V was pared by 5 bases and J by 4 bases, with 20 bases between. The CDR3 consists of 16 residues. Germline loops: CDR1 MNHNY, CDR2 SVGAGI (reference sequence).

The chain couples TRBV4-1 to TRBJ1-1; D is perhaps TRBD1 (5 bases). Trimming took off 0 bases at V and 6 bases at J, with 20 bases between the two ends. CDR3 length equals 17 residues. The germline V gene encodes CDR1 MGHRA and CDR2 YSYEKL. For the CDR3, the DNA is TGCGCCAGCAGCCAAGATGATGCCAGGGAGGCAACTTCTGAAGCTTTCTTT. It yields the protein CASSQDDAREATSEAFF.

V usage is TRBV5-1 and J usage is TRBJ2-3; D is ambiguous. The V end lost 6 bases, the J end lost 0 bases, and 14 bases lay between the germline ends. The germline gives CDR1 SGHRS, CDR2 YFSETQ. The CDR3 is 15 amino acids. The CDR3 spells CASKGELGSTDTQYF. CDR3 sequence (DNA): TGCGCCAGCAAGGGCGAGCTGGGGAGCACAGATACGCAGTATTTT.

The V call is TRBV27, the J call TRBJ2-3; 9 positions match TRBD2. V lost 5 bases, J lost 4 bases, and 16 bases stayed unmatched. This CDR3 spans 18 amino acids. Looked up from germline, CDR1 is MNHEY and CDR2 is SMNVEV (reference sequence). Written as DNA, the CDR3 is TGTGCCAGCAGTAAGATTAGCGGGGGCACCTCGGGGTCAGATACGCAGTATTTT. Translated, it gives CASSKISGGTSGSDTQYF.

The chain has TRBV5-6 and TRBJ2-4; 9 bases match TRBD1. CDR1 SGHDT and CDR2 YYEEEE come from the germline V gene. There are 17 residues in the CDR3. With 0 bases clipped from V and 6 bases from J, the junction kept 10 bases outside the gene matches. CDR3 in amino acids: CASSLAFKGQGLNIQYF. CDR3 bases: TGTGCCAGCAGCTTGGCCTTTAAAGGACAGGGGCTAAACATTCAGTACTTC.

CDR3 amino acids: CASSGQSVGTEAFF. The DNA for the CDR3 is TGTGCCAGCAGCGGACAGTCGGTGGGCACTGAAGCTTTCTTT. The chain joins TRBV6-5 to TRBJ1-1; possibly TRBD1 for D (6 bases). V was shortened by 6 bases and J by 4 bases, with 15 bases between the two germline ends. Germline values: CDR1 MNHEY, CDR2 SVGAGI. The CDR3 extends over 14 amino acids.